One sample yielded the 10 T cell receptor beta chains listed below, sequenced in a study of T cell changes during pregnancy in multiple sclerosis. Sequencing used immunoSEQ multiplex PCR; TCRdb keeps in-frame clones, though not all of them. The table lists 79,000 or so clones, under 95% of them singletons. This specimen consisted of peripheral blood, obtained in the first trimester of pregnancy. The receptors come from a female donor in good health, enrolled as a control in a pregnancy study.

This chain links TRBV7-9 with TRBJ2-2; 12 bases align to TRBD1. Per germline, CDR1 SEHNR and CDR2 FQNEAQ (reference sequence). There are 16 residues in the CDR3. The trim removed 4 bases at V and 7 bases at J, leaving 7 bases unmatched. Here the CDR3 reads CASSSRDRGLRGELFF. CDR3 nucleotides: TGTGCCAGCAGCTCCCGGGACAGGGGGCTCCGCGGGGAGCTGTTTTTT.

The CDR3 DNA sequence: TGTGCCAGCCGGGACAGGGCAAGGACTGAAGCTTTCTTT. Protein: CASRDRARTEAFF. The chain uses TRBV27 and TRBJ1-1; 9 bases align to TRBD1. From germline, CDR1 is MNHEY and CDR2 SMNVEV (reference sequence). Trimming at V came to 8 bases and at J to 5 bases, leaving 6 bases not matched to a gene. The CDR3 is made up of 13 amino acids.

This chain uses TRBV29-1 with TRBJ2-7, with a weak D call TRBD2 (7 bases). Between the trimmed V and J ends, which lost 5 bases and 2 bases, there was a span of 16 bases. The V gene's germline CDR1 is SQVTM and CDR2 ANQGSEA. This CDR3 is built from 14 residues. CDR3: CSVRDGGQTYEQYF. For the CDR3, the DNA is TGCAGCGTTCGTGACGGGGGGCAAACCTACGAGCAGTACTTC.

V and J are TRBV9 and TRBJ2-7, with 7 nucleotides matching TRBD1. The CDR3 length is 14 residues. CDR1 and CDR2 from the germline V gene are SGDLS and YYNGEE. The J segment lost 2 bases and the V segment lost 4 bases, leaving 6 bases of the junction unmatched. The CDR3 nucleotides are TGTGCCAGCAGCCCCCGACAGGGAACCTACGAGCAGTACTTC. Translated, it gives CASSPRQGTYEQYF.

In this sample, this clone turned up once. The chain uses TRBV15 and TRBJ1-1; 8 nucleotides match TRBD1. Per germline, CDR1 LNHNV and CDR2 YYDKDF (reference sequence). CDR3 size: 15 residues. V gave up 2 bases and J gave up 5 bases; unmatched junction bases: 7. The CDR3 region is CATSRRSGGITEAFF. The DNA of the CDR3 is TGTGCCACCAGCAGACGGTCAGGGGGCATTACTGAAGCTTTCTTT. The full variable domain, with the rest looked up from reference TRBV15 and TRBJ1-1, is DAMVIQNPRYQVTQFGKPVTLSCSQTLNHNVMYWYQQKSSQAPKLLFHYYDKDFNNEADTPDNFQSRRPNTSFCFLDIRSPGLGDTAMYLCATSRRSGGITEAFFGQGTRLTVV.

Here the CDR3 reads CASWGVSGGPYNEQFF. Written as DNA, the CDR3 is TGTGCCAGCTGGGGGGTCAGCGGGGGGCCTTACAATGAGCAGTTCTTC. The V call is TRBV7-8, the J call TRBJ2-1; TRBD2 aligns across 9 bases. V lost 8 bases, J lost 4 bases, and 12 bases stayed unmatched. The germline V gene has CDR1 SGHVS and CDR2 FQNEAQ. The CDR3 totals 16 residues.

The chain employs TRBV19 and TRBJ2-1; possible D gene TRBD2, 7 bases. CDR1 is LNHDA, CDR2 SQIVND, per germline (reference sequence). V lost 6 bases, J lost 0 bases, and 18 bases lay in between. The CDR3 length is 17 residues. This CDR3 reads CASSGGPNPSSYNEQFF. The CDR3 coding sequence is TGTGCCAGTAGCGGGGGGCCTAATCCCTCCTCCTACAATGAGCAGTTCTTC.

This clone was seen only once. The CDR3 sequence: CASSFRGRPGQGYTF. The CDR3 coding sequence is TGTGCCAGCAGTTTCAGGGGACGGCCCGGACAAGGCTACACCTTC. The rearrangement joins TRBV28 to TRBJ1-2; tentative D call: TRBD1 (6 bases). V lost 3 bases and J lost 8, with 19 bases in between. The germline V gene has CDR1 MDHEN and CDR2 SYDVKM. The CDR3 loop spans 15 amino acids.

The rearrangement links TRBV4-2 to TRBJ1-2, with 8 positions matching TRBD1. J was trimmed by 10 bases and V by 0 bases; bases with no gene match: 13. In germline, CDR1 is LGHNA, CDR2 YNFKEQ. CDR3 size: 16 residues. CDR3 amino acids: CASSQDVPRDRGDYTF. CDR3 DNA: TGTGCCAGCAGCCAAGATGTTCCTAGAGACAGGGGAGACTACACCTTC.

The chain joins TRBV30 to TRBJ2-7; no clear D gene. The CDR3 consists of 17 residues. Germline V CDR1 and CDR2: GTSNPN, SVGIG (reference sequence). V was clipped by 3 bases and J by 2 bases, with 23 bases between them. This chain's CDR3 is CAWSRDRGSWITYEQYF. CDR3 bases: TGTGCCTGGAGCCGAGATCGAGGCTCGTGGATCACCTACGAGCAGTACTTC.